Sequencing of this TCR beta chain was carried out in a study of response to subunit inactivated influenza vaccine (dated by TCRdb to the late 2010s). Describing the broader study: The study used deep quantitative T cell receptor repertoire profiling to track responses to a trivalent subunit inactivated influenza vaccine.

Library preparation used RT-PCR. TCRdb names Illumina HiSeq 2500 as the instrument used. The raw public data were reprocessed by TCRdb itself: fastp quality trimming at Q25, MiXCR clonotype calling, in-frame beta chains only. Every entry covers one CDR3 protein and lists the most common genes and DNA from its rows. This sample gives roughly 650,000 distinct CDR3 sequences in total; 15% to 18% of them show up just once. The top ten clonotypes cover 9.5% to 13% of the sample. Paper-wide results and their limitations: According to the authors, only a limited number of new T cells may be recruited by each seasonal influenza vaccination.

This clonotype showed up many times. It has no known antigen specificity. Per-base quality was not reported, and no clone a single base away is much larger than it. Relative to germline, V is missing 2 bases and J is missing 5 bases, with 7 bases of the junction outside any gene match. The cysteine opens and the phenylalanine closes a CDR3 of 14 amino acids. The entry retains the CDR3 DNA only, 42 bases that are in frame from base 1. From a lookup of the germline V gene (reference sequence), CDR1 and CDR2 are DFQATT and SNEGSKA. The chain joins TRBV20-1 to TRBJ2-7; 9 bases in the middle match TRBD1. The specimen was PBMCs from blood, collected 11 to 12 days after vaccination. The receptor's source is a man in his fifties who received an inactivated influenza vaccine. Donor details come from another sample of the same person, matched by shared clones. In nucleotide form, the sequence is TGCAGTGCTAGAAGGTGGACAGGGGTCCACGAGCAGTACTTC. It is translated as CSARRWTGVHEQYF.